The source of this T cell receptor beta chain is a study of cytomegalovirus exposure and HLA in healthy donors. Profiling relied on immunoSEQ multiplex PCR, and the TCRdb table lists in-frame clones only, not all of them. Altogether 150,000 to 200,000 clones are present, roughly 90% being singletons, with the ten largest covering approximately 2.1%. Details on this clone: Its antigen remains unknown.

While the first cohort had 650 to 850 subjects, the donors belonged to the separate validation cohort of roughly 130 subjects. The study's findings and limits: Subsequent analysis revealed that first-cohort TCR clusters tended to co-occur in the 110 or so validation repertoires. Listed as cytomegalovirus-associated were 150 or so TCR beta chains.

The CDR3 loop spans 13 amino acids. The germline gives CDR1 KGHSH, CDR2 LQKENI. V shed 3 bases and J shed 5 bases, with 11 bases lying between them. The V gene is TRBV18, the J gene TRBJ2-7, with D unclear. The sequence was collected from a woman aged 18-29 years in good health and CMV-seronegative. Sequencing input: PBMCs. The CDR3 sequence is CASSPGLKDEQYF. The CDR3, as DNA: TGTGCCAGCTCACCCGGGTTAAAGGACGAGCAGTACTTC. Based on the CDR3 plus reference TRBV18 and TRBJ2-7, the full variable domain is NAGVMQNPRHLVRRRGQEARLRCSPMKGHSHVYWYRQLPEEGLKFMVYLQKENIIDESGMPKERFSAEFPKEGPSILRIQQVVRGDSAAYFCASSPGLKDEQYFGPGTRLTVT.